The 27 T cell receptor beta chains listed next were all sequenced from one sample in a study of blood T cells in healthy people across ages. A J-beta primer mix and a sample-barcoded 5' primer were used in a second PCR of roughly 6 to 11 cycles. In TCRdb, the 5' RACE reads were re-called with MiXCR into one record per CDR3 protein. The sample records over a million distinct CDR3 sequences, 59% being singletons. The source material was blood. The receptors originated from a young man in good health.

The CDR3 bases are TGCGCCAGCAGCCAAGCGGGTAAGCGACAGGGCGGCGATGAGCAGTTCTTC. This translates into CASSQAGKRQGGDEQFF. This chain links TRBV4-1 with TRBJ2-1; 7 bases line up with TRBD1. V lost 1 base to trimming and J lost 8 bases; unmatched junction nucleotides: 14. The CDR3 sequence is 17 residues long. Germline V gene data show CDR1 as MGHRA and CDR2 as YSYEKL.

This clonotype has only a few counts. The genes are TRBV4-1 and TRBJ2-6; 8 nucleotides match TRBD1. Germline lookup yields CDR1 MGHRA and CDR2 YSYEKL. V shed 3 bases and J 2 bases; nucleotides not matched to a gene: 9. The CDR3 covers 18 residues. CDR3 in DNA: TGCGCCAGCAGCCAGGCCGGGACAGGTTTGCCTGGGGCCAACGTCCTGACTTTC. This encodes CASSQAGTGLPGANVLTF.

In nucleotides, the CDR3 is TGTGCCACCAGCAGAGAAGGGGACACCGGGGAGCTGTTTTTT. It yields the protein CATSREGDTGELFF. This chain joins TRBV15 and TRBJ2-2, with a weak D call TRBD1 (5 bases). The germline V gene encodes CDR1 LNHNV and CDR2 YYDKDF (reference sequence). Trimming stripped 0 bases from V and 3 bases from J, with 5 bases between. The CDR3 runs to 14 residues.

CDR3 DNA sequence: TGTGCCAGCAGAAAAGGGCAGGGTCAGGGCTACACCTTC. This sequence encodes CASRKGQGQGYTF. This chain uses TRBV28 with TRBJ1-2, with D perhaps TRBD1 (5 bases). The length of the CDR3 is 13 residues. Germline loops: CDR1 MDHEN, CDR2 SYDVKM. The V and J ends lost 6 bases and 8 bases respectively, with 16 bases between them.

The V call is TRBV2, the J call TRBJ2-1; 8 nucleotides line up with TRBD2. Trimming took 3 bases from V and 3 from J; bases not matched to a gene: 4. The CDR3 contains 15 residues. Germline CDR1 reads SNHLY; CDR2 reads FYNNEI. The CDR3 is CASSDVSGIYNEQFF. CDR3 coding DNA: TGTGCCAGCAGTGATGTTAGCGGGATCTACAATGAGCAGTTCTTC. The full variable domain, in which reference TRBV2 and TRBJ2-1 provide the parts outside the CDR3, is EPEVTQTPSHQVTQMGQEVILRCVPISNHLYFYWYRQILGQKVEFLVSFYNNEISEKSEIFDDQFSVERPDGSNFTLKIRSTKLEDSAMYFCASSDVSGIYNEQFFGPGTRLTVL.

The chain is built from TRBV7-9 and TRBJ2-1, with D tentatively TRBD1 (6 bases). The germline V gene encodes CDR1 SEHNR and CDR2 FQNEAQ (reference sequence). The CDR3 totals 16 residues. Trimming pared 5 bases from V and 2 bases from J, leaving 16 bases between. The CDR3 bases are TGTGCCAGCAGCGCCCCCACAGGGTACCCCTACAATGAGCAGTTCTTC. This gives the protein CASSAPTGYPYNEQFF.

V gene TRBV20-1 combines with J gene TRBJ1-1; unclear D gene. This CDR3 comprises 12 residues. V dropped 5 bases and J dropped 4 bases, with 11 bases sitting between them. Germline loops: CDR1 DFQATT, CDR2 SNEGSKA (reference sequence). The CDR3 bases are TGCAGTGCTCGGCGGGCAGGCACTGAAGCTTTCTTT. Protein product: CSARRAGTEAFF.

This clonotype showed up just once. The rearrangement links TRBV4-1 to TRBJ1-2; a weak D match, TRBD1 (5 bases). CDR1 is MGHRA, CDR2 YSYEKL, per germline. The CDR3 is 15 amino acids. V dropped 3 bases and J dropped 9 bases, with 20 bases sitting between them. CDR3 in DNA: TGCGCCAGCAGCCACAACCAGGGAGAAGCTCTCAGCTACACCTTC. Its protein is CASSHNQGEALSYTF.

This chain links TRBV29-1 with TRBJ2-5, with D possibly being TRBD2 (5 bases). Trimming cost V 4 bases and J 11 bases, with 23 bases left between them. This CDR3 has 14 amino acids. Germline CDR1 is SQVTM and CDR2 is ANQGSEA. The CDR3 here is CSVGLRAAGIGQYF. For the CDR3, the DNA is TGCAGCGTTGGATTGCGGGCGGCTGGTATAGGGCAGTACTTC.

This clonotype was recorded a few times. The rearrangement links TRBV4-1 to TRBJ2-5; a possible D gene is TRBD2 (5 bases). This CDR3 region has 15 residues. Deletions cut 1 base from V and 0 bases from J, with 9 bases between. CDR1 and CDR2 (germline): MGHRA, YSYEKL. CDR3 bases: TGCGCCAGCAGCCAAGCTTTCGGGGACCAAGAGACCCAGTACTTC. This translates into CASSQAFGDQETQYF.

This clonotype was observed once. J is TRBJ1-2 and V is TRBV7-9; D not certain. V was shortened by 1 base and J by 7 bases, with 16 bases between the two germline ends. Germline CDR1 and CDR2: SEHNR and FQNEAQ (reference sequence). The CDR3 sequence is 15 residues long. The CDR3 region has the DNA TGTGCCAGCAGCTTAGGCGACGGCAGGTCGGGTGGCTACACCTTC. This codes for CASSLGDGRSGGYTF.

The chain has TRBV28 and TRBJ1-1, with D perhaps matching TRBD1 (5 bases). V was pared by 0 bases and J by 5 bases, with 16 bases between. The CDR3 spans 16 residues. Germline assignment: CDR1 MDHEN and CDR2 SYDVKM. In DNA, the CDR3 is TGTGCCAGCAGTTTATGGAGGCAGGGCGGGGGAACTGAAGCTTTCTTT. Translated, it gives CASSLWRQGGGTEAFF.

The chain has TRBV11-2 and TRBJ2-1; TRBD1 matches at 11 bases. The CDR3 covers 16 residues. Per germline, CDR1 SGHAT and CDR2 FQNNGV. The ends lost 1 base at V and 3 bases at J; junction bases unmatched: 2. The CDR3 coding sequence is TGTGCCAGCAGCTTAGGGGGGACAGGGGGCTACAATGAGCAGTTCTTC. Translated, it gives CASSLGGTGGYNEQFF.

The rearrangement uses TRBV5-1 and TRBJ2-1; 8 nucleotides align to TRBD1. In germline, CDR1 is SGHRS, CDR2 YFSETQ. After removal of 7 bases from V and 6 bases from J, the junction contained 6 bases not matched to a gene. The CDR3 spans 13 residues. Here the CDR3 DNA reads TGCGCCAGCGTCAGGACAGGGACCAATGAGCAGTTCTTC. Amino acids: CASVRTGTNEQFF. The full variable domain, with the rest looked up from reference TRBV5-1 and TRBJ2-1, is KAGVTQTPRYLIKTRGQQVTLSCSPISGHRSVSWYQQTPGQGLQFLFEYFSETQRNKGNFPGRFSGRQFSNSRSEMNVSTLELGDSALYLCASVRTGTNEQFFGPGTRLTVL.

The chain carries TRBV7-9 and TRBJ2-1, with D hard to call. The V gene lost 3 bases and the J gene lost 8 bases, with 8 bases spanning the gap. The germline V gene encodes CDR1 SEHNR and CDR2 FQNEAQ (reference sequence). CDR3 length: 12 residues. The CDR3 sequence: CASSFKVDEQFF. In DNA, the CDR3 is TGTGCCAGCAGCTTCAAAGTGGATGAGCAGTTCTTC.

The chain is built from TRBV2 and TRBJ2-5; 8 bases line up with TRBD2. V lost 7 bases to trimming and J lost 4 bases; unmatched junction nucleotides: 5. The CDR3 covers 13 residues. CDR1 and CDR2 (germline): SNHLY, FYNNEI. The DNA for the CDR3 is TGTGCCAGCACCCGGGAGGGCCCAGAGACCCAGTACTTC. Protein: CASTREGPETQYF.

This clonotype was counted only a few times. The chain joins TRBV12-3 or TRBV12-4 to TRBJ2-5, with TRBD1 matching over 7 bases. J was trimmed by 1 base and V by 8 bases; bases with no gene match: 7. This CDR3 is 14 amino acids long. The CDR3 sequence is CASSLQGTQETQYF. The DNA of the CDR3 is TGTGCCAGCTCTCTACAGGGGACCCAAGAGACCCAGTACTTC.

CDR3 loop: CASSYQGGGSTGANVLTF. Written as DNA, the CDR3 is TGTGCCAGCAGCTACCAAGGGGGGGGATCGACTGGGGCCAACGTCCTGACTTTC. V usage is TRBV7-6 and J usage is TRBJ2-6, with TRBD2 as a possible D gene (7 bases). Germline assignment: CDR1 SGHVS and CDR2 FNYEAQ. This CDR3 contains 18 residues. The V and J ends lost 4 bases and 2 bases respectively, with 18 bases between them.

The chain combines TRBV6-1 with TRBJ2-3; 7 bases agree with TRBD2. The CDR3 runs 14 residues. The germline V gene encodes CDR1 MNHNS and CDR2 SASEGT. V lost 4 bases and J lost 1; bases outside the gene matches: 2. CDR3 nucleotide sequence: TGTGCCAGCAGTGCGGGGAGGGGCACAGATACGCAGTATTTT. Translation gives CASSAGRGTDTQYF.

This clonotype was seen a single time. This may be a read error: a much more frequent sequence differs by one nucleotide. This chain joins TRBV5-1 and TRBJ2-1; D gene uncertain. Germline V gives CDR1 SGHRS, CDR2 YFSETQ. Trimming removed 4 bases at V and 8 bases at J, with 16 bases between. The CDR3 has 14 residues. CDR3 amino acids: CASSRSTTYDEQFF. CDR3 in DNA: TGCGCCAGCAGCCGTTCTACTACGTACGATGAGCAGTTCTTC.

The chain carries TRBV12-3 or TRBV12-4 and TRBJ2-7; TRBD1 matches 7 bases. The junction had 5 bases not matched to a gene; V was cut back by 5 bases and J by 1 base. The CDR3 has 14 residues. For the CDR3, the DNA is TGTGCCAGCAGTGGGACAGAAACGTCCTACGAGCAGTACTTC. Protein product: CASSGTETSYEQYF.

The chain is built from TRBV21-1 and TRBJ1-2; the table's D gene call, TRBD1, was not cross checked with the DNA. TRBV21-1 is a pseudogene. CDR3 length: 15 amino acids. This CDR3 reads CASSKGAGETYGYTF. CDR3 bases: TGTGCCAGCAGCAAGGGGGCGGGGGAGACCTATGGCTACACCTTC.

This clonotype turned up a few times. V is TRBV7-9 and J is TRBJ2-1, with a tentative D call TRBD2 (6 bases). V shed 3 bases and J shed 10 bases, with 10 bases lying between them. The CDR3 runs 12 residues. Germline CDR1 SEHNR, CDR2 FQNEAQ (reference sequence). The CDR3 is CASSFRAGEQFF. The CDR3 coding sequence is TGTGCCAGCAGCTTTCGTGCGGGAGAGCAGTTCTTC.

J is TRBJ2-7 and V is TRBV5-1; no firm D call. This CDR3 comprises 13 residues. Germline V lookup: CDR1 SGHRS, CDR2 YFSETQ. V was cut by 4 bases and J by 0 bases, with 8 bases left in between. CDR3 region: CASSGSLSYEQYF. CDR3 DNA sequence: TGCGCCAGCAGCGGGTCCCTCTCCTACGAGCAGTACTTC. Filled out from reference TRBV5-1 and TRBJ2-7, the complete variable domain reads KAGVTQTPRYLIKTRGQQVTLSCSPISGHRSVSWYQQTPGQGLQFLFEYFSETQRNKGNFPGRFSGRQFSNSRSEMNVSTLELGDSALYLCASSGSLSYEQYFGPGTRLTVT.

In the case of this clonotype: At one boundary the junction diverges from the germline segment, which might be a read error. V usage is TRBV29-1 and J usage is TRBJ2-7; TRBD2 might be the D (5 bases). This CDR3 region has 13 residues. The V gene's germline CDR1 is SQVTM and CDR2 ANQGSEA. The DNA of the CDR3 is TGTAGCGTTGGGAGAAGGCAGTCCTACGAGCAGTACTTC. Encoded protein: CSVGRRQSYEQYF.

This clonotype showed up just a few times. The J gene is TRBJ2-4, the V gene TRBV20-1; the D gene is possibly TRBD1 (5 bases). The V and J ends lost 4 bases and 10 bases respectively, with 14 bases between them. The CDR3 spans 12 residues. CDR1 is DFQATT and CDR2 is SNEGSKA in the germline V gene (reference sequence). CDR3 sequence reads: CSATPDRLIQYF. The CDR3 region has the DNA TGCAGTGCTACACCCGACAGACTGATTCAGTACTTC.

This clonotype was picked up a small number of times. V and J are TRBV5-6 and TRBJ1-5; 10 nucleotides match TRBD1. The CDR3 covers 15 residues. V trimming: 0 bases; J trimming: 6 bases; junction bases outside the gene matches: 3. Per germline, CDR1 SGHDT and CDR2 YYEEEE. CDR3 DNA sequence: TGTGCCAGCAGCTTGGCCGGGACAGGGGTTCAGCCCCAGCATTTT. Translation: CASSLAGTGVQPQHF.